The 13 T cell receptor beta chains presented below share a single source sample, sequenced in a study of blood T cell repertoires in COVID-19 (dated by TCRdb to the early 2020s). Libraries were built with the immunoSEQ multiplex PCR assay. TCRdb limited this immuneACCESS table to in-frame rearrangements with V and J called. A share of clones is missing; checked studies link under half to unresolved V genes, and the rest is unexplained. Counted in this sample were fewer than 700,000 clones; about 89% of them appeared once. Jointly, the top ten make up under 8.5% of the sample. The sequenced sample was peripheral blood. These receptor sequences come from a woman aged 45-65 years with COVID-19, enrolled during active disease.

The chain carries TRBV19 and TRBJ2-1; D possibly corresponds to TRBD2 (5 bases). V was cut by 4 bases and J by 7 bases, with 14 bases left in between. Per the germline V gene, CDR1 is LNHDA and CDR2 is SQIVND (reference sequence). This CDR3 is 14 amino acids long. The CDR3 here is CASSTVHPGNEQFF. Written as DNA, the CDR3 is TGTGCCAGTAGTACCGTTCACCCGGGGAATGAGCAGTTCTTC.

V usage is TRBV28 and J usage is TRBJ2-3; D perhaps matches TRBD2 (6 bases). The ends were cut back, 4 bases at V and 5 bases at J, with 13 bases in the middle. This CDR3 is 14 amino acids long. The V gene's germline CDR1 is MDHEN and CDR2 SYDVKM. The CDR3 region is CASSSPSEKDTQYF. The CDR3 nucleotides read TGTGCCAGCAGTTCCCCTAGCGAAAAAGATACGCAGTATTTT. The whole variable domain, filled in from reference TRBV28 and TRBJ2-3, reads DVKVTQSSRYLVKRTGEKVFLECVQDMDHENMFWYRQDPGLGLRLIYFSYDVKMKEKGDIPEGYSVSREKKERFSLILESASTNQTSMYLCASSSPSEKDTQYFGPGTRLTVL.

The count of this clone is one. V is TRBV19 and J is TRBJ2-7; the match to TRBD2 covers 7 bases. CDR3 length: 13 amino acids. The trim removed 1 base at V and 4 bases at J, leaving 1 base unmatched. CDR1 is LNHDA, CDR2 SQIVND, per germline (reference sequence). CDR3 DNA: TGTGCCAGTAGTATAGGACTAGCTTACGAGCAGTACTTC. It specifies CASSIGLAYEQYF.

This chain uses TRBV6-5 with TRBJ1-5; D is uncertain. With 10 bases removed from V and 0 bases from J, the gap between germline ends came to 13 bases. This CDR3 is built from 14 residues. The germline CDR1 and CDR2 sequences are MNHEY and SVGAGI. CDR3 amino acids: CATPGFNSNQPQHF. The CDR3 DNA sequence: TGTGCCACCCCCGGGTTCAATAGCAATCAGCCCCAGCATTTT.

The chain uses TRBV30 and TRBJ1-4; D gene unclear. V was shortened by 0 bases and J by 8 bases, with 16 bases between the two germline ends. This CDR3 is built from 15 residues. Germline V gene data show CDR1 as GTSNPN and CDR2 as SVGIG (reference sequence). The CDR3 DNA sequence: TGTGCCTGGAGTGTACTCGGACTGACGGCAGAAAAACTGTTTTTT. Its translation is CAWSVLGLTAEKLFF. Based on the CDR3 plus reference TRBV30 and TRBJ1-4, the full variable domain is SQTIHQWPATLVQPVGSPLSLECTVEGTSNPNLYWYRQAAGRGLQLLFYSVGIGQISSEVPQNLSASRPQDRQFILSSKKLLLSDSGFYLCAWSVLGLTAEKLFFGSGTQLSVL.

This chain joins TRBV21-1 and TRBJ1-5; the D segment call TRBD1 is taken from the table without a DNA check. TRBV21-1 is labeled a pseudogene. CDR3 length: 20 amino acids. The chain's CDR3 is CASSRRKPGQGRACGQPQHF. The CDR3 nucleotides are TGTGCCAGCAGCCGACGGAAACCGGGACAGGGAAGGGCCTGCGGTCAGCCCCAGCATTTT.

The chain couples TRBV19 to TRBJ2-5, with 9 positions matching TRBD1. Looked up from germline, CDR1 is LNHDA and CDR2 is SQIVND (reference sequence). The CDR3 runs to 16 residues. Losses at the gene ends were 1 base for V and 7 bases for J; bases not matched to a gene: 10. Here the CDR3 reads CASSIAGTGLVGTQYF. DNA for the CDR3: TGTGCCAGTAGTATAGCGGGGACAGGGTTAGTGGGGACCCAGTACTTC.

The chain carries TRBV5-6 and TRBJ2-7, with D perhaps matching TRBD2 (6 bases). The V end lost 4 bases, the J end lost 2 bases, and 10 bases lay between the germline ends. The CDR3 extends over 13 amino acids. Per the germline V gene, CDR1 is SGHDT and CDR2 is YYEEEE. CDR3 nucleotide sequence: TGTGCCAGCAGCGTCACGGGGGCCTACGAGCAGTACTTC. It codes for CASSVTGAYEQYF.

The chain employs TRBV4-1 and TRBJ1-5, with a weak D call TRBD1 (5 bases). Germline V lookup: CDR1 MGHRA, CDR2 YSYEKL. Trimming shortened V by 0 bases and J by 4 bases, and 10 bases separated the two germline ends. There are 15 residues in the CDR3. The CDR3 coding sequence is TGCGCCAGCAGCCAAGATGACGGGGGGAATCAGCCCCAGCATTTT. It translates to CASSQDDGGNQPQHF.

The chain combines TRBV28 with TRBJ2-1; 8 nucleotides match TRBD1. The CDR3 sequence is 13 residues long. V dropped 7 bases and J dropped 9; count of bases not matched to a gene: 8. Germline V CDR1 and CDR2: MDHEN, SYDVKM. CDR3 bases: TGTGCCAGCACCATCGACAGGGGCGGTGAGCAGTTCTTC. Amino acid sequence: CASTIDRGGEQFF. The variable domain in full, with the rest retrieved from reference TRBV28 and TRBJ2-1, is DVKVTQSSRYLVKRTGEKVFLECVQDMDHENMFWYRQDPGLGLRLIYFSYDVKMKEKGDIPEGYSVSREKKERFSLILESASTNQTSMYLCASTIDRGGEQFFGPGTRLTVL.

The chain is built from TRBV18 and TRBJ1-4; D unresolved. Looked up from germline, CDR1 is KGHSH and CDR2 is LQKENI. Trimming left V 2 bases short and J 8 bases short, with 12 bases between. CDR3 length equals 14 residues. The CDR3 spells CASSPGWLGEKLFF. For the CDR3, the DNA is TGTGCCAGCTCACCAGGCTGGCTTGGCGAAAAACTGTTTTTT.

The rearrangement joins TRBV19 to TRBJ2-6; 8 bases are a match to TRBD1. Per germline, CDR1 LNHDA and CDR2 SQIVND (reference sequence). This CDR3 has 17 residues. The trim removed 5 bases at V and 2 bases at J, leaving 8 bases unmatched. The CDR3 sequence: CASSVDRGEAGANVLTF. The CDR3 DNA reads TGTGCCAGTAGTGTCGACAGGGGAGAGGCTGGGGCCAACGTCCTGACTTTC.

The chain couples TRBV12-3 or TRBV12-4 to TRBJ1-2; D possibly corresponds to TRBD1 (5 bases). Between the trimmed V and J ends, which lost 5 bases and 2 bases, there was a span of 9 bases. This CDR3 is 13 amino acids long. Here the CDR3 DNA reads TGTGCCAGCAGTAGGGGATCGAACTATGGCTACACCTTC. Translating it yields CASSRGSNYGYTF.